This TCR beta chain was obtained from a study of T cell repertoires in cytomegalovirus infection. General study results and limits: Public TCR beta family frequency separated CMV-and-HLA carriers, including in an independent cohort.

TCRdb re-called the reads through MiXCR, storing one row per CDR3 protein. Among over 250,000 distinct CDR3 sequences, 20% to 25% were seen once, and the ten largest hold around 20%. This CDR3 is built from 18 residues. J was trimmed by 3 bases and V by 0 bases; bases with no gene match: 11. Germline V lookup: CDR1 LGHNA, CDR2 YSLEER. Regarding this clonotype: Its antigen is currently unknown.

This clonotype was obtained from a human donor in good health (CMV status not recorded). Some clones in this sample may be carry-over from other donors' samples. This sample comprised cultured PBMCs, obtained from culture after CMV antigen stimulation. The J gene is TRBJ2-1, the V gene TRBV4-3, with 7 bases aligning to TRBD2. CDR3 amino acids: CASSQEPNEGGDYNEQFF. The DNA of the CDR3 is TGCGCCAGCAGCCAAGAGCCCAATGAGGGAGGGGACTACAATGAGCAGTTCTTC.